A selection of T cell receptor beta chains follows, all from one sample in a study of cytomegalovirus exposure and HLA in healthy donors. The assay was immunoSEQ multiplex PCR, and TCRdb's table has in-frame clones only and misses some. This sample has under 200,000 clones, with roughly nine tenths found just once. Sequencing was done on a sample of PBMCs. The receptors come from a woman aged 18 to 35 in good health and CMV-seropositive. The CDR3 runs from the conserved cysteine through the conserved F or W. Fields, in order: J gene, D gene, V gene, clone size, CDR3 DNA, CDR3 protein. The D gene is left open where the match is weak. Part of the rows lack a size; the others show once, few, many or a class for expanded clones.

J gene: TRBJ2-7
D gene: -
V gene: TRBV6-8
clone size: -
CDR3 DNA: TGTGCCAGCAGTTACTCGGGGGAGGCCAACTACGAGCAGTACTTC
CDR3 protein: CASSYSGEANYEQYF

J gene: TRBJ1-4
D gene: -
V gene: TRBV25-1
clone size: -
CDR3 DNA: TGTGCCAGCAGTGTGGGTAGGGGACACCGAAGAGAAAAACTGTTTTTT
CDR3 protein: CASSVGRGHRREKLFF

J gene: TRBJ1-1
D gene: -
V gene: TRBV7-2
clone size: -
CDR3 DNA: TGTGCCAGCAGCTTAGTAGTGGAGATGGGCACTGAAGCTTTCTTT
CDR3 protein: CASSLVVEMGTEAFF

J gene: TRBJ2-1
D gene: TRBD2
V gene: TRBV19
clone size: -
CDR3 DNA: TGTGCCAGTGAAGCGGGAGCTAGGTACAATGAGCAGTTCTTC
CDR3 protein: CASEAGARYNEQFF

J gene: TRBJ2-5
D gene: TRBD2
V gene: TRBV11-1
clone size: -
CDR3 DNA: TGTGCCAGCAGCGAGCTAGCGGGGAACCAAGAGACCCAGTACTTC
CDR3 protein: CASSELAGNQETQYF

J gene: TRBJ2-7
D gene: -
V gene: TRBV2
clone size: -
CDR3 DNA: TGTGCCAGCAGTGTGAGGAGGCAGTCCTACGAGCAGTACTTC
CDR3 protein: CASSVRRQSYEQYF

J gene: TRBJ2-7
D gene: TRBD1
V gene: TRBV25-1
clone size: -
CDR3 DNA: TGTGCCAGCAGCGACAGGGTCATCGGCTCCGAGCAGTACTTC
CDR3 protein: CASSDRVIGSEQYF

J gene: TRBJ2-1
D gene: TRBD2
V gene: TRBV13
clone size: -
CDR3 DNA: TGTGCCAGCAAACAAGCGGGAGGGAGTTCCTACAATGAGCAGTTCTTC
CDR3 protein: CASKQAGGSSYNEQFF

J gene: TRBJ1-2
D gene: -
V gene: TRBV11-2
clone size: -
CDR3 DNA: TGTGCCAGCAGCGCAGACGGATGGGCCTCTGGCTACACCTTC
CDR3 protein: CASSADGWASGYTF

J gene: TRBJ2-7
D gene: -
V gene: TRBV11-3
clone size: -
CDR3 DNA: TGTGCCAGCACCCCAGGGGGGTTCGAGCAGTACTTC
CDR3 protein: CASTPGGFEQYF

J gene: TRBJ2-1
D gene: TRBD2
V gene: TRBV27
clone size: -
CDR3 DNA: TGTGCCAGCAGTTTACCCTCTAGCGGGAGGGTCAATGAGCAGTTCTTC
CDR3 protein: CASSLPSSGRVNEQFF

J gene: TRBJ1-2
D gene: -
V gene: TRBV10-2
clone size: -
CDR3 DNA: TGCGCCAGCAGTGAGATTTATTCGGGGAGCGGCTACACCTTC
CDR3 protein: CASSEIYSGSGYTF

J gene: TRBJ2-3
D gene: TRBD2
V gene: TRBV10-3
clone size: -
CDR3 DNA: TGTGCCATCAGCTCGCTAGCGGGGGATACAGATACGCAGTATTTT
CDR3 protein: CAISSLAGDTDTQYF

J gene: TRBJ2-1
D gene: TRBD2
V gene: TRBV5-5
clone size: once
CDR3 DNA: TGTGCCAGCAGTTCGCTAGCGGGAGTTGGGTCCAATGAGCAGTTCTTC
CDR3 protein: CASSSLAGVGSNEQFF

J gene: TRBJ2-7
D gene: TRBD1
V gene: TRBV6-5
clone size: -
CDR3 DNA: TGTGCCAGCAGTTACTCAGAGGGGGCGCTGAACGAGCAGTACTTC
CDR3 protein: CASSYSEGALNEQYF

J gene: TRBJ2-7
D gene: TRBD1
V gene: TRBV10-3
clone size: -
CDR3 DNA: TGTGCCATCAGGGGAACAGGGGGCACCCCACCCTACGAGCAGTACTTC
CDR3 protein: CAIRGTGGTPPYEQYF

J gene: TRBJ2-7
D gene: TRBD1
V gene: TRBV5-4
clone size: -
CDR3 DNA: TGTGCCAGCAGGTTGACAGGGGCCTACGAGCAGTACTTC
CDR3 protein: CASRLTGAYEQYF

J gene: TRBJ2-2
D gene: TRBD2
V gene: TRBV5-1
clone size: -
CDR3 DNA: TGCGCCAGCAGCTTGTCGACTAGCGGGATCACCGGGGAGCTGTTTTTT
CDR3 protein: CASSLSTSGITGELFF

J gene: TRBJ1-2
D gene: TRBD1
V gene: TRBV11-3
clone size: -
CDR3 DNA: TGTGCCAGCAGCATCCCGCAGGGGGTCTCCCACTATGGCTACACCTTC
CDR3 protein: CASSIPQGVSHYGYTF

J gene: TRBJ2-3
D gene: TRBD2
V gene: TRBV2
clone size: -
CDR3 DNA: TGTGCCAGCAGTTATGGACTAGCAGGAGATACGCAGTATTTT
CDR3 protein: CASSYGLAGDTQYF

J gene: TRBJ2-7
D gene: TRBD1
V gene: TRBV4-2
clone size: -
CDR3 DNA: TGTGCCAGCAAGCCGGCCGGGACAGGGGTCTACGAGCAGTACTTC
CDR3 protein: CASKPAGTGVYEQYF

J gene: TRBJ1-5
D gene: TRBD1
V gene: TRBV7-9
clone size: -
CDR3 DNA: TGTGCCAGCAGCTTTCATTTCGGGACAGACTCCAATCAGCCCCAGCATTTT
CDR3 protein: CASSFHFGTDSNQPQHF

J gene: TRBJ2-7
D gene: -
V gene: TRBV28
clone size: -
CDR3 DNA: TGTGCCAGCAGCGCGGGTTTACAGACTGTCTACGAGCAGTACTTC
CDR3 protein: CASSAGLQTVYEQYF

J gene: TRBJ1-1
D gene: -
V gene: TRBV5-1
clone size: -
CDR3 DNA: TGCGCCAGCAGCTTGAACGGGGACACTGAAGCTTTCTTT
CDR3 protein: CASSLNGDTEAFF

J gene: TRBJ2-1
D gene: -
V gene: TRBV18
clone size: -
CDR3 DNA: TGTGCCAGCTCACCCGGAGGTGAGCAGTTCTTC
CDR3 protein: CASSPGGEQFF

J gene: TRBJ1-1
D gene: TRBD1
V gene: TRBV4-2
clone size: -
CDR3 DNA: TGTGCCAGCAGCCAAGGCCGACAGGGACTCTATGAAGCTTTCTTT
CDR3 protein: CASSQGRQGLYEAFF

J gene: TRBJ2-5
D gene: -
V gene: TRBV30
clone size: -
CDR3 DNA: TGTGCCTGGAGTCCGGGTGGTTCGGTAGAGACCCAGTACTTC
CDR3 protein: CAWSPGGSVETQYF

J gene: TRBJ2-4
D gene: TRBD2
V gene: TRBV11-2
clone size: -
CDR3 DNA: TGTGCCAGCAGCCCTAGGGGGGCTAGCGGGAGTGGCAAAAACATTCAGTACTTC
CDR3 protein: CASSPRGASGSGKNIQYF

J gene: TRBJ2-7
D gene: -
V gene: TRBV4-1
clone size: -
CDR3 DNA: TGCGCCAGCAGCCTCTCCCGGGGACACCCCTCCTACGAGCAGTACTTC
CDR3 protein: CASSLSRGHPSYEQYF

J gene: TRBJ1-5
D gene: TRBD1
V gene: TRBV28
clone size: -
CDR3 DNA: TGTGCCAGCACGGGGACAGTTAATCAGCCCCAGCATTTT
CDR3 protein: CASTGTVNQPQHF

J gene: TRBJ2-7
D gene: TRBD2
V gene: TRBV27
clone size: -
CDR3 DNA: TGTGCCAGCAATCGACTAGCGGGAGTGCAAGAGCAGTACTTC
CDR3 protein: CASNRLAGVQEQYF

J gene: TRBJ2-3
D gene: TRBD2
V gene: TRBV27
clone size: -
CDR3 DNA: TGTGCCAGCAGTTTACTCGCGGGAGTTTTTGAGGGTACGCAGTATTTT
CDR3 protein: CASSLLAGVFEGTQYF

J gene: TRBJ1-1
D gene: TRBD1
V gene: TRBV7-8
clone size: -
CDR3 DNA: TGTGCCAGCAGGACAGGGGTAGGGAAACGTGTTGAAGCTTTCTTT
CDR3 protein: CASRTGVGKRVEAFF

J gene: TRBJ2-4
D gene: TRBD2
V gene: TRBV27
clone size: -
CDR3 DNA: TGTGCCAGCAGTCTCCTACTAGCGGGAGCCAAAAACATTCAGTACTTC
CDR3 protein: CASSLLLAGAKNIQYF

J gene: TRBJ1-1
D gene: -
V gene: TRBV11-3
clone size: -
CDR3 DNA: TGTGCCAGCAGAATTATGGGACAGAACACTGAAGCTTTCTTT
CDR3 protein: CASRIMGQNTEAFF

J gene: TRBJ2-7
D gene: TRBD1
V gene: TRBV19
clone size: -
CDR3 DNA: TGTGCGAGTAGGGTTTCTCCCGGGACAGAAACCGCCTACGAGCAGTACTTC
CDR3 protein: CASRVSPGTETAYEQYF

J gene: TRBJ1-2
D gene: -
V gene: TRBV10-1
clone size: few
CDR3 DNA: TGCGCCAGCAGACGTCAAAGCAACCACGTTCTACCTAACTATGGCTACACCTTC
CDR3 protein: CASRRQSNHVLPNYGYTF

J gene: TRBJ2-2
D gene: TRBD1
V gene: TRBV5-1
clone size: -
CDR3 DNA: TGCGCCAGCGCTCTGACAGGGGACTACACCGGGGAGCTGTTTTTT
CDR3 protein: CASALTGDYTGELFF

J gene: TRBJ1-1
D gene: -
V gene: TRBV30
clone size: -
CDR3 DNA: TGTGCCTGGAGTCCCCCAGGAGCGGGAGCTTTCTTT
CDR3 protein: CAWSPPGAGAFF

J gene: TRBJ2-1
D gene: TRBD2
V gene: TRBV5-1
clone size: -
CDR3 DNA: TGCGCCAGCAGCTTGGGGCTAGCGGGAGGGCCCTATGAGCAGTTCTTC
CDR3 protein: CASSLGLAGGPYEQFF